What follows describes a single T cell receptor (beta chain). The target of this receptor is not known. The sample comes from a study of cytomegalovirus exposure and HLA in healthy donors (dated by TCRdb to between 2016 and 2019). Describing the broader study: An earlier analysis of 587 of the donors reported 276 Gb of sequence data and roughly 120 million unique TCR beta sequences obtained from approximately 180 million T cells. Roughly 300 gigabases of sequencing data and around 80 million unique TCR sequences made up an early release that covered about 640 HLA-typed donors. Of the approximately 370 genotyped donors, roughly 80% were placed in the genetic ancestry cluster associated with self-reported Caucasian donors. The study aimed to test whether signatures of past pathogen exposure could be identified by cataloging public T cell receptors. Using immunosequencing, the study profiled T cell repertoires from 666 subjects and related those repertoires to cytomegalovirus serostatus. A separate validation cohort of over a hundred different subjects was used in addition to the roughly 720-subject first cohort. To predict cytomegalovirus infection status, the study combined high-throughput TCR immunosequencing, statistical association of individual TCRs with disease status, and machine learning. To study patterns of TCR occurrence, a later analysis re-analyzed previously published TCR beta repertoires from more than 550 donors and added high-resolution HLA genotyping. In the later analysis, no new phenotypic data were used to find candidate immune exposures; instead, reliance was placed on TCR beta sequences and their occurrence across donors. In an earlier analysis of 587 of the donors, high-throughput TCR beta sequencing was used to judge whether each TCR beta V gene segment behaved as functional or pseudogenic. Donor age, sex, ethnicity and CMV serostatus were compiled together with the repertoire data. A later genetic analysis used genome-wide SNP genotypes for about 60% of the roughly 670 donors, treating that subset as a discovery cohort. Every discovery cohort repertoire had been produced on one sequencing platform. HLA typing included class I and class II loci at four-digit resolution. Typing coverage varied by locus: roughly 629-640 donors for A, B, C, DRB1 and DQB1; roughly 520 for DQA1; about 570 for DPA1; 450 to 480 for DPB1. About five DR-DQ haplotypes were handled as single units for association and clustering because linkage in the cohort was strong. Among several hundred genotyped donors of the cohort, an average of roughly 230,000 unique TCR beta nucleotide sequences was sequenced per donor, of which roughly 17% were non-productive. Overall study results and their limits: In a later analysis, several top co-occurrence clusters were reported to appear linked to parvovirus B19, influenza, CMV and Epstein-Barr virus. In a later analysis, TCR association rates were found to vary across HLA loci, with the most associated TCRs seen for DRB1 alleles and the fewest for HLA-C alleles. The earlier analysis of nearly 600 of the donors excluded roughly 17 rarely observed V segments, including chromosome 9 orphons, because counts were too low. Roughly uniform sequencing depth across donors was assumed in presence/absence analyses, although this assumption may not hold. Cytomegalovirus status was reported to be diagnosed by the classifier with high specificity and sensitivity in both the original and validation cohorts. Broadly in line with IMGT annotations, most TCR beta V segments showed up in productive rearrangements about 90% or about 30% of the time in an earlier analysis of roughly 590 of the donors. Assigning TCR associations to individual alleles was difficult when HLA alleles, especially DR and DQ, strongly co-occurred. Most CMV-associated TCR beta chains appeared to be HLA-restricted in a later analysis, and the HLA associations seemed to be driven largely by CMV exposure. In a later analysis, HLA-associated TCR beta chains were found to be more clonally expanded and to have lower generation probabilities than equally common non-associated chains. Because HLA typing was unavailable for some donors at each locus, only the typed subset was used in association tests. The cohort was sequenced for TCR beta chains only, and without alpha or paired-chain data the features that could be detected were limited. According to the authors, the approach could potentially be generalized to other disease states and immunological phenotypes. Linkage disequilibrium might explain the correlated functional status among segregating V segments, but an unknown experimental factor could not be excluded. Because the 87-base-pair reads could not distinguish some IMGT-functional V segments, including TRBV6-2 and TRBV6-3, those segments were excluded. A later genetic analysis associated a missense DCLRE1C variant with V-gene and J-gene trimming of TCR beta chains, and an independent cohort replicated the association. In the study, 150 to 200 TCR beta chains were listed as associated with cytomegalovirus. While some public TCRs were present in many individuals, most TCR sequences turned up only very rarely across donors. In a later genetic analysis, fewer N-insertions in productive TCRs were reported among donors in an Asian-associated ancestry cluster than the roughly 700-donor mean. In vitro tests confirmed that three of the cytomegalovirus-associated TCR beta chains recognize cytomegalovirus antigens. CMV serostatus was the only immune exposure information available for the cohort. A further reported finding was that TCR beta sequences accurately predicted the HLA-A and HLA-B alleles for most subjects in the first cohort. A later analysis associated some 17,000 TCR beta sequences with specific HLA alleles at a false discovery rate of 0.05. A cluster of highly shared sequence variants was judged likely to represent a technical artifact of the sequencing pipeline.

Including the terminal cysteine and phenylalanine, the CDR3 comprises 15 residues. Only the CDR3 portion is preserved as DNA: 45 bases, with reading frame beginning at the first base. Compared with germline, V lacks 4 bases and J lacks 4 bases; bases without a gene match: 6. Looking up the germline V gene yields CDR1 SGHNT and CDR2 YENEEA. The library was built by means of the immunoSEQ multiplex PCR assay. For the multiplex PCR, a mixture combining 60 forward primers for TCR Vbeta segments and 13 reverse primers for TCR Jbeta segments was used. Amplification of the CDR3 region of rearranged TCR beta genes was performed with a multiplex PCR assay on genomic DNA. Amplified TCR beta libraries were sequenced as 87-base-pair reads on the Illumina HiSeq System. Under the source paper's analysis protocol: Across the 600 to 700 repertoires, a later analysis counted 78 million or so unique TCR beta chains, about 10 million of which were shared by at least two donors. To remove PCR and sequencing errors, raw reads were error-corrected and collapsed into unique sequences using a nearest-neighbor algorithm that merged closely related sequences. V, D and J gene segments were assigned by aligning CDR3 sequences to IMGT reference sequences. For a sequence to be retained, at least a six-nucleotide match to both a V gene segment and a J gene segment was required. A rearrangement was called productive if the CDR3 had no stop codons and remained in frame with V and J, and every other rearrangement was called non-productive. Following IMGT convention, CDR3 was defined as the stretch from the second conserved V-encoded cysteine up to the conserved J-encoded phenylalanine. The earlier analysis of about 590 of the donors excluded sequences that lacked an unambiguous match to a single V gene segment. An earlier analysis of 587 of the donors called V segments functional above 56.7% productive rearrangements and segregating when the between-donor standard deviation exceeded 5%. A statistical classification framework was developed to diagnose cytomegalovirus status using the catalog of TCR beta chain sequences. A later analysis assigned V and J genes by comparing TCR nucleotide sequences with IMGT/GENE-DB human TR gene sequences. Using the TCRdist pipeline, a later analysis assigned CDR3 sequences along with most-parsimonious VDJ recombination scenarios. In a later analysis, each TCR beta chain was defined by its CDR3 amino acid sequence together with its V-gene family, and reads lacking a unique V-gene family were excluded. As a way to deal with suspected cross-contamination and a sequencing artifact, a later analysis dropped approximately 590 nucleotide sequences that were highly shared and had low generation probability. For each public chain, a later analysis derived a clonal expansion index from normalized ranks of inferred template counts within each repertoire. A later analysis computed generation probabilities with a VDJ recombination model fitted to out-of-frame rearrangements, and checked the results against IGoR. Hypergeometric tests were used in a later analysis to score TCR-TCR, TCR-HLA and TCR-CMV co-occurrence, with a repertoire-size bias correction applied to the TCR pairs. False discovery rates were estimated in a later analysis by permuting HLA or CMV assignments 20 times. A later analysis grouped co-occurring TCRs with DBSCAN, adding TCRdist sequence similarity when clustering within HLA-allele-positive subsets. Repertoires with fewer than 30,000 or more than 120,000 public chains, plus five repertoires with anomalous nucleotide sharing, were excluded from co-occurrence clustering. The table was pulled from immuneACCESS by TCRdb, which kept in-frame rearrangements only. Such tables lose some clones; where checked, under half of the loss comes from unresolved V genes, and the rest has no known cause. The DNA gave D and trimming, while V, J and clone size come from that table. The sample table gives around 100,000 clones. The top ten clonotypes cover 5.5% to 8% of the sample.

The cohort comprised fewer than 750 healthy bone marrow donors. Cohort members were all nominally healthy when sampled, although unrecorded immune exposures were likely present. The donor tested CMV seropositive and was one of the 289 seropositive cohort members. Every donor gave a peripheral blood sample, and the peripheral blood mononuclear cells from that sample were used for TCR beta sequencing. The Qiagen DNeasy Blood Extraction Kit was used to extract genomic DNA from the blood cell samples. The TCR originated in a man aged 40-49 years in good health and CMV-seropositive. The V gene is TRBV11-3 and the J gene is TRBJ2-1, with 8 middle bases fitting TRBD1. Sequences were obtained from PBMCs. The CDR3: CASSSTGEAYNEQFF. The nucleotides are TGTGCCAGCAGCTCGACAGGGGAAGCATACAATGAGCAGTTCTTC.